Below, 9 T cell receptor beta chains from the same sample are listed, as sequenced in a study of T cell repertoires in cytomegalovirus infection. A single record per CDR3 protein comes from TCRdb applying MiXCR to the reads. The sample contains 500,000 or so distinct CDR3 sequences, 15% to 20% of which appear only once. The source material was CD8+ T cells from PBMCs. Receptor source: a human donor in good health (CMV status not recorded). Some clones in this sample may be carry-over from other donors' samples.

This clonotype was seen a handful of times. The chain recombines TRBV15 with TRBJ2-1; D may be TRBD1 (6 bases). The CDR3 sequence is 17 residues long. Germline V gene lookup returns CDR1 LNHNV and CDR2 YYDKDF (reference sequence). Trimming cost V 1 base and J 6 bases, with 19 bases left between them. The CDR3: CATSRGHTGLGRNEQFF. Here the CDR3 DNA reads TGTGCCACCAGCAGAGGTCACACAGGGTTGGGGCGCAATGAGCAGTTCTTC.

This clonotype was seen ten or more times. This rearrangement joins TRBV7-9 to TRBJ1-2; 11 nucleotides align to TRBD1. Germline lookup yields CDR1 SEHNR and CDR2 FQNEAQ (reference sequence). CDR3 length: 17 amino acids. V shed 5 bases, J shed 2 bases, and the junction held 10 bases outside the gene matches. The CDR3 is CASSLSRDRGVNYGYTF. CDR3 nucleotides: TGTGCCAGCAGCCTGTCCCGGGACAGGGGGGTAAACTATGGCTACACCTTC.

This clonotype was observed a few times. The genes are TRBV7-3 and TRBJ2-2, with unresolved D. This CDR3 is built from 13 residues. V was trimmed by 4 bases and J by 6 bases, leaving 9 bases between them. The germline V gene encodes CDR1 SGHTA and CDR2 FQGTGA. CDR3 amino acids: CASSSTSAGELFF. The CDR3 nucleotides read TGTGCCAGCAGCTCAACAAGTGCCGGGGAGCTGTTTTTT.

The rearrangement joins TRBV28 to TRBJ2-7; D remains unclear. CDR1 is MDHEN, CDR2 SYDVKM, per germline. The CDR3 runs 13 residues. V lost 3 bases to trimming and J lost 3 bases, with 9 bases between them. The CDR3 region has the DNA TGTGCCAGCAGTTTTCCAGAGAACTACGAGCAGTACTTC. Protein: CASSFPENYEQYF. Full variable domain (rest looked up from reference TRBV28 and TRBJ2-7): DVKVTQSSRYLVKRTGEKVFLECVQDMDHENMFWYRQDPGLGLRLIYFSYDVKMKEKGDIPEGYSVSREKKERFSLILESASTNQTSMYLCASSFPENYEQYFGPGTRLTVT.

The chain couples TRBV7-9 to TRBJ2-7, with 8 bases lining up with TRBD2. The CDR3 loop spans 15 amino acids. Germline CDR1 and CDR2: SEHNR and FQNEAQ (reference sequence). With 5 bases clipped from V and 5 bases from J, the junction kept 11 bases outside the gene matches. DNA for the CDR3: TGTGCCAGCAGCCTTCTAGCGGGTGGGTACCACGAGCAGTACTTC. Encoded protein: CASSLLAGGYHEQYF.

Ten or more counts support this clonotype. The chain couples TRBV27 to TRBJ1-4; 9 bases map to TRBD1. The CDR3 is 16 amino acids. The germline gives CDR1 MNHEY, CDR2 SMNVEV (reference sequence). V was pared by 4 bases and J by 6 bases, with 9 bases of the junction left unmatched. The CDR3 protein is CASSSYPDRGYEKLFF. CDR3 bases: TGTGCCAGCAGTTCGTACCCGGACAGGGGATATGAAAAACTGTTTTTT.

On this clonotype itself: At one end the junction does not follow the germline gene, possibly because of a read error. The chain links TRBV4-1 to TRBJ1-1, with D maybe TRBD1 (6 bases). The germline gives CDR1 MGHRA, CDR2 YSYEKL. This CDR3 is built from 17 residues. The CDR3 nucleotides are TGCGCCAGCAGCCAAGCTGTTCTACAGGGAGGGAACGCTGAAGCTTTCTTT. Translating gives CASSQAVLQGGNAEAFF.

This clonotype came up many times. The chain couples TRBV14 to TRBJ2-5; 7 bases agree with TRBD2. This CDR3 comprises 16 residues. CDR1 and CDR2 (germline): SGHDN, FVKESK. J was trimmed by 4 bases and V by 1 base; bases with no gene match: 9. CDR3 nucleotides: TGTGCCAGCAGCCAAGTGTCCCAGGGCGGGAGAGAGACCCAGTACTTC. This encodes CASSQVSQGGRETQYF.

This rearrangement joins TRBV12-3 or TRBV12-4 to TRBJ1-2; tentative D call: TRBD1 (6 bases). CDR3 size: 14 residues. With 1 base removed from V and 7 bases from J, the gap between germline ends came to 13 bases. CDR3 sequence: CASSLGAGAGGYTF. The CDR3 DNA sequence: TGTGCCAGCAGTTTAGGGGCAGGGGCTGGTGGCTACACCTTC.